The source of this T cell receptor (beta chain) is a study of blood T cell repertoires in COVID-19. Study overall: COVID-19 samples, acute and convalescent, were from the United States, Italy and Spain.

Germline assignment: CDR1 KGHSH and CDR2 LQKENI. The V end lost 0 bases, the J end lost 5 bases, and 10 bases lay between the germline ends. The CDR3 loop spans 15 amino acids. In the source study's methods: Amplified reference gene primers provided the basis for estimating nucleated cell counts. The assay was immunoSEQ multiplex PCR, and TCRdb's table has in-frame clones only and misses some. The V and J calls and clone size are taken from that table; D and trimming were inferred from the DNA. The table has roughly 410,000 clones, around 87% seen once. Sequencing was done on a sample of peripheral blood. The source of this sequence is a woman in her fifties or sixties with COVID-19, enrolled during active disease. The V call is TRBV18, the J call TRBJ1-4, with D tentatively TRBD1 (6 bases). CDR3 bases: TGTGCCAGCTCACCACCATGGACAGACAATGAAAAACTGTTTTTT. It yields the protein CASSPPWTDNEKLFF.